The source of this T cell receptor (beta chain) is a study of T cells in Graves' hyperthyroidism and ophthalmopathy. The overall study: Peripheral blood was secured at the point of initial diagnosis, before any treatment.

General study findings and limits: Progression to ophthalmopathy was predicted a median of about 6.6 months early. Most expanded thyroid clonotypes above 0.001 also appeared in blood.

Diagnosis relied on clinical symptoms, serum thyroxine and TRAb, thyroid ultrasound and orbital computed tomography. In its sample, this clonotype was seen many times. Antigen unknown. Template material for amplifying TCR beta CDR3 regions consisted of RNA transcripts. First-round RT-PCR of the TCR CDR3 relied on the HTBI primer set. Via MiXCR, TCRdb re-called the multiplex PCR reads, giving one row per CDR3 protein. The sample has a few hundred thousand distinct CDR3 sequences; approximately 18% are singletons. The sequencing sample was made of blood. The source is a man aged 50 or older with Graves' ophthalmopathy.

The CDR3 spells CASSLVSTYEQYF. The CDR3, as DNA: TGCGCCAGCAGCTTGGTTTCGACCTACGAGCAGTACTTC. The chain has TRBV5-1 and TRBJ2-7; D remains unclear. Germline lookup yields CDR1 SGHRS and CDR2 YFSETQ. The CDR3 covers 13 residues. Trimming stripped 0 bases from V and 2 bases from J, with 6 bases between.